Each of the 19 T cell receptor beta chains below was sequenced from the same sample in a study of post-analysis software for immune sequencing data. TCR beta cDNA libraries had unique molecular identifiers. MiXCR, applied by TCRdb to the PCR reads, yields one record per CDR3 protein. Of 150,000 to 200,000 distinct CDR3 sequences listed, approximately 35% were seen once; the top ten hold about 26%. The sequencing used blood, collected after autologous hematopoietic stem cell transplantation. The receptors originated from a girl under 18 with multiple sclerosis.

This clonotype appeared a few times. V and J are TRBV20-1 and TRBJ2-5; possible D gene TRBD1, 5 bases. CDR1 and CDR2 (germline): DFQATT, SNEGSKA (reference sequence). V was clipped by 6 bases and J by 5 bases, with 19 bases between them. The CDR3 spans 14 residues. The CDR3 protein is CSAVGANVAETQYF. For the CDR3, the DNA is TGCAGTGCCGTTGGGGCCAACGTTGCGGAGACCCAGTACTTC.

The count of this clonotype is one. The gene calls are TRBV2 and TRBJ2-5; D unclear. Trimming took 5 bases from V and 1 from J, leaving 17 bases between them. CDR3 size: 16 residues. Germline values: CDR1 SNHLY, CDR2 FYNNEI. CDR3 sequence reads: CASSLLGPLVQETQYF. The CDR3 DNA reads TGTGCCAGCAGTTTACTCGGGCCCCTGGTCCAAGAGACCCAGTACTTC.

The V call is TRBV7-2, the J call TRBJ1-5; 10 bases map to TRBD1. The ends lost 1 base at V and 5 bases at J; junction bases unmatched: 5. The CDR3 is 16 residues long. Germline V gives CDR1 SGHTA, CDR2 FQGNSA. The CDR3 nucleotides are TGTGCCAGCAGCTTAGAGACAGGGGGCGCCTATCAGCCCCAGCATTTT. Amino acids: CASSLETGGAYQPQHF.

The sample holds a few counts of this clonotype. The chain is built from TRBV20-1 and TRBJ2-3; 10 bases map to TRBD1. Trimming removed 3 bases from V and 0 bases from J; junction bases left unmatched: 6. The CDR3 loop spans 16 amino acids. Per germline, CDR1 DFQATT and CDR2 SNEGSKA (reference sequence). The CDR3 sequence is CSASGDRGLSTDTQYF. The CDR3 DNA reads TGCAGTGCTAGCGGGGACAGGGGATTAAGCACAGATACGCAGTATTTT.

This clonotype has just a few counts. The chain uses TRBV27 and TRBJ1-2; possibly TRBD1 for D (5 bases). The CDR3 covers 17 residues. The germline CDR1 and CDR2 sequences are MNHEY and SMNVEV (reference sequence). V was clipped by 0 bases and J by 2 bases, with 16 bases between them. Here the CDR3 reads CASSLSGGRRRNYGYTF. CDR3 coding DNA: TGTGCCAGCAGTTTATCGGGGGGAAGGAGACGGAACTATGGCTACACCTTC.

The gene calls are TRBV12-3 or TRBV12-4 and TRBJ2-1; D remains ambiguous. There are 13 residues in the CDR3. The V end was cut by 3 bases, the J end by 6 bases, with 9 bases between. As DNA, the CDR3 is TGTGCCAGCAGTTTGGATGCTCTCAATGAGCAGTTCTTC. Its protein product is CASSLDALNEQFF.

V is TRBV5-1 and J is TRBJ2-5, with 7 bases that match TRBD1. CDR1 and CDR2 from the germline V gene are SGHRS and YFSETQ. The V gene end was trimmed by 7 bases and the J gene end by 5 bases; junction bases not matched to a gene: 8. CDR3 length: 13 amino acids. The chain's CDR3 is CASGLGGAETQYF. CDR3 nucleotides: TGCGCCAGCGGCCTAGGGGGCGCCGAGACCCAGTACTTC.

This clonotype was seen only a few times. The rearrangement uses TRBV7-3 and TRBJ2-1, with TRBD2 identical over 10 bases. Germline CDR1 SGHTA, CDR2 FQGTGA. The CDR3 is made up of 13 amino acids. V was clipped by 5 bases and J by 15 bases; unmatched bases: 10. The DNA of the CDR3 is TGTGCCAGCAGCCCACTAGCGGGATTCACGTTGTTCTTC. Its protein is CASSPLAGFTLFF.

The gene calls are TRBV2 and TRBJ2-1; D may correspond to TRBD1 or TRBD2 (5 bases each). Deletions cut 1 base from V and 4 bases from J, with 17 bases between. The CDR3 length is 17 residues. Germline V CDR1 and CDR2: SNHLY, FYNNEI. The CDR3, as DNA: TGTGCCAGCAGTGAAGAGGGGTGGAGCGGAGGATACAATGAGCAGTTCTTC. It encodes CASSEEGWSGGYNEQFF.

There are a few counts of this clonotype. Mismatch with germline at one junction end may stem from a read error. The genes are TRBV28 and TRBJ2-1; D gene ambiguous. This CDR3 region has 12 residues. Germline CDR1 MDHEN, CDR2 SYDVKM. The CDR3 nucleotides read TGTGCCGGCAGTAAGATTTACAATGAGCAGTTCTTC. This codes for CAGSKIYNEQFF.

The gene calls are TRBV7-2 and TRBJ2-5, with 9 bases that match TRBD2. Per the germline V gene, CDR1 is SGHTA and CDR2 is FQGNSA. V lost 6 bases to trimming and J lost 2 bases; unmatched junction nucleotides: 10. This CDR3 comprises 16 residues. The CDR3 DNA reads as TGTGCCAGCAGTCCCCCGGGGCTAGCGGGACAAGAGACCCAGTACTTC. The encoded protein is CASSPPGLAGQETQYF.

The chain carries TRBV24-1 and TRBJ2-7; TRBD2 is a possible D gene (6 bases). This CDR3 has 12 amino acids. Trimming stripped 4 bases from V and 11 bases from J, with 14 bases between. Germline-derived CDR1 and CDR2 are KGHDR and SFDVKD. The CDR3 spells CATSESGGKEYF. The CDR3, as DNA: TGTGCCACCAGTGAATCGGGCGGGAAGGAGTACTTC.

This chain joins TRBV28 and TRBJ2-1; unclear D gene. The CDR3 totals 15 residues. Germline V gene sequence: CDR1 MDHEN, CDR2 SYDVKM. The V end was cut by 4 bases, the J end by 5 bases, with 15 bases between. The CDR3 reads CASSSPTLPHNEQFF. CDR3 DNA sequence: TGTGCCAGCAGTTCACCCACTCTTCCTCACAATGAGCAGTTCTTC. Using reference TRBV28 and TRBJ2-1 for the parts outside the CDR3, the full variable domain is DVKVTQSSRYLVKRTGEKVFLECVQDMDHENMFWYRQDPGLGLRLIYFSYDVKMKEKGDIPEGYSVSREKKERFSLILESASTNQTSMYLCASSSPTLPHNEQFFGPGTRLTVL.

This chain links TRBV7-2 with TRBJ1-1; D ambiguous. Deletions cut 5 bases from V and 4 bases from J, with 14 bases between. The CDR3 has 14 residues. Germline CDR1 and CDR2: SGHTA and FQGNSA. CDR3 region: CASSQDPAATEAFF. In DNA form, the CDR3 reads TGTGCCAGCAGCCAGGACCCCGCGGCCACTGAAGCTTTCTTT.

V is TRBV4-2 and J is TRBJ2-1; 10 bases are a match to TRBD2. CDR3 length: 17 residues. The junction had 8 bases not matched to a gene; V was cut back by 0 bases and J by 6 bases. Germline-derived CDR1 and CDR2 are LGHNA and YNFKEQ. The chain's CDR3 is CASSQDPLAGVVNEQFF. CDR3 DNA: TGTGCCAGCAGCCAAGACCCCCTAGCGGGAGTAGTCAATGAGCAGTTCTTC.

The rearrangement links TRBV5-6 to TRBJ2-7; 13 bases map to TRBD2. Germline V lookup: CDR1 SGHDT, CDR2 YYEEEE. V lost 0 bases and J lost 0; bases outside the gene matches: 9. This CDR3 contains 19 residues. CDR3 in amino acids: CASSLAPGTSGKFSYEQYF. CDR3 sequence (DNA): TGTGCCAGCAGCTTGGCCCCTGGGACTAGCGGGAAGTTCTCCTACGAGCAGTACTTC. The entire variable domain, with the rest obtained from reference TRBV5-6 and TRBJ2-7, is as follows: DAGVTQSPTHLIKTRGQQVTLRCSPKSGHDTVSWYQQALGQGPQFIFQYYEEEERQRGNFPDRFSGHQFPNYSSELNVNALLLGDSALYLCASSLAPGTSGKFSYEQYFGPGTRLTVT.

The genes are TRBV28 and TRBJ2-3, with 10 bases lining up with TRBD1. Germline V gene lookup returns CDR1 MDHEN and CDR2 SYDVKM. The CDR3 is 15 residues long. With 2 bases clipped from V and 5 bases from J, the junction kept 4 bases outside the gene matches. CDR3 DNA sequence: TGTGCCAGCAGTTTAGGGGACAGGGGACTAGATACGCAGTATTTT. Its protein is CASSLGDRGLDTQYF.

This clonotype was counted at least ten times. The rearrangement joins TRBV2 to TRBJ2-7, with a weak D call TRBD1 (5 bases). The CDR3 is 12 residues long. The ends were cut back, 2 bases at V and 12 bases at J, with 14 bases in the middle. CDR1 SNHLY and CDR2 FYNNEI come from the germline V gene. The CDR3 loop reads CASSEFEDSRYF. CDR3 nucleotide sequence: TGTGCCAGCAGTGAATTCGAAGACAGCCGGTACTTC.

This chain uses TRBV6-1 with TRBJ2-3; D is possibly TRBD2 (5 bases). Germline CDR1 reads MNHNS; CDR2 reads SASEGT. This CDR3 has 15 residues. V shed 6 bases and J shed 2 bases, with 15 bases lying between them. CDR3 bases: TGTGCCAGCAGCGCCATGGGCGGGTACACAGATACGCAGTATTTT. This translates into CASSAMGGYTDTQYF.